Detailed here is one TCR beta chain. What it recognizes is unknown. This sample is part of a study of cytomegalovirus exposure and HLA in healthy donors. About the study: Unique TCRs from HLA-typed donors, about 78 million of them, were held in an early data release. Findings of the study overall: A few V segments could not be told apart, such as TRBV6-2 and TRBV6-3, and were left out.

V lost 1 base and J lost 3; bases outside the gene matches: 4. The CDR3 extends over 16 amino acids. CDR1 is SGHTA, CDR2 FQGNSA, per germline. Primers included in the PCR were 60 Vbeta and 13 Jbeta primers. Assay: immunoSEQ multiplex PCR; the TCRdb copy retains only in-frame clones and omits some. The sample comprises roughly 160,000 clones, around 80% of which are singletons, and 1% rests with the top ten. The TCR originated in a woman aged 45-65 years in good health and CMV-seropositive. Sequencing used PBMCs. This rearrangement joins TRBV7-2 to TRBJ1-2; 11 bases match TRBD1. The CDR3 DNA reads TGTGCCAGCAGCTTAGGGGACAGGGGGGAATACTATGGCTACACCTTC. Its translation is CASSLGDRGEYYGYTF.